The 13 T cell receptor beta chains given below trace back to one sample, sequenced in a study of shared clonotypes between healthy human individuals (dated by TCRdb to 2019 to 2021). The library was generated by the immunoSEQ multiplex PCR assay. TCRdb provides this immuneACCESS table in a form limited to in-frame rearrangements. Some clones are lacking; in checked studies, under half of them reflect an unresolved V gene, and why the rest are absent is not known. A total of about 2.1 million clones appear in this sample, approximately 92% of them only once. Around 1.7% of the sample comes from the top ten. CD8 naive samples were obtained by positive selection for CCR7 among CD45RO-negative cells, yielding a CD45RA+CCR7+ population from which TemRA cells were excluded. Sequences were obtained from naive CD8+ T cells from PBMCs. In light of the paper, this sample's cell subset or site label describes: CD45RA+CCR7+. The receptors come from a man aged 18 to 35 in good health. Some clones in this sample may be carry-over from other donors' samples.

This CDR3 reads CASSLVARAGGYTF. The CDR3 region has the DNA TGTGCCAGCAGCTTAGTAGCCAGGGCGGGAGGCTACACCTTC. The rearrangement uses TRBV7-8 and TRBJ1-2; tentative D call: TRBD1 (5 bases). The V end lost 1 base, the J end lost 8 bases, and 14 bases lay between the germline ends. The CDR3 runs 14 residues. Germline CDR1 reads SGHVS; CDR2 reads FQNEAQ.

The rearrangement links TRBV9 to TRBJ2-3, with TRBD2 matching 14 bases. Germline V lookup: CDR1 SGDLS, CDR2 YYNGEE. Trimming took 5 bases from V and 5 from J; bases not matched to a gene: 4. This CDR3 is 15 amino acids long. CDR3 residues: CASSSGTSGRDTQYF. The CDR3 DNA is TGTGCCAGCAGTTCCGGGACTAGCGGGAGAGATACGCAGTATTTT.

This chain links TRBV30 with TRBJ2-5, with TRBD1 matching 7 bases. Germline CDR1 reads GTSNPN; CDR2 reads SVGIG (reference sequence). The CDR3 extends over 16 amino acids. The trim removed 3 bases at V and 5 bases at J, leaving 15 bases unmatched. The CDR3 spells CAWSLSETGYLETQYF. CDR3 in DNA: TGTGCCTGGAGCCTGTCAGAGACAGGGTATTTGGAGACCCAGTACTTC.

In its sample, this clone was seen once. V and J are TRBV7-6 and TRBJ1-2; D uncertain. Trimming left V 8 bases short and J 2 bases short, with 15 bases between. The V gene's germline CDR1 is SGHVS and CDR2 FNYEAQ. The CDR3 is 14 amino acids. DNA for the CDR3: TGTGCCAGCGCCCCTGAGGAGACAAACTATGGCTACACCTTC. It is translated as CASAPEETNYGYTF.

The V and J genes are TRBV6-4 and TRBJ1-2, with D hard to call. The CDR3 has 14 amino acids. Germline values: CDR1 MRHNA, CDR2 SNTAGT. Between the trimmed V and J ends, which lost 8 bases and 1 base, there was a span of 14 bases. The CDR3 DNA reads TGTGCCAGCCCCGACGGCGGCCGTAACTATGGCTACACCTTC. This gives the protein CASPDGGRNYGYTF.

The rearrangement joins TRBV28 to TRBJ2-1; D remains ambiguous. Germline-derived CDR1 and CDR2 are MDHEN and SYDVKM. The CDR3 is 14 amino acids. Trimming took off 3 bases at V and 4 bases at J, with 10 bases between the two ends. CDR3 nucleotide sequence: TGTGCCAGCAGTTTCCTGGCCGCGTACAATGAGCAGTTCTTC. It yields the protein CASSFLAAYNEQFF. Using reference TRBV28 and TRBJ2-1 for the parts outside the CDR3, the full variable domain is DVKVTQSSRYLVKRTGEKVFLECVQDMDHENMFWYRQDPGLGLRLIYFSYDVKMKEKGDIPEGYSVSREKKERFSLILESASTNQTSMYLCASSFLAAYNEQFFGPGTRLTVL.

This clone was seen once. The chain combines TRBV7-9 with TRBJ1-4; D is perhaps TRBD1 (5 bases). CDR3 length equals 12 residues. V dropped 6 bases and J dropped 4 bases, with 6 bases sitting between them. CDR1 SEHNR and CDR2 FQNEAQ come from the germline V gene (reference sequence). The CDR3 reads CASRGHNEKLFF. The DNA for the CDR3 is TGTGCCAGCAGGGGGCATAATGAAAAACTGTTTTTT.

About this clone: Distinct nucleotide sequences in the sample also encode this CDR3. V is TRBV27 and J is TRBJ2-5, with 8 bases that match TRBD2. Germline CDR1 and CDR2: MNHEY and SMNVEV (reference sequence). CDR3 length: 16 residues. Unmatched junction bases numbered 8, after V lost 0 bases and J lost 5 bases. The CDR3 DNA sequence: TGTGCCAGCAGTTTATCTCTTGCGGGAGGAGGGGAGACCCAGTACTTC. Protein product: CASSLSLAGGGETQYF.

The chain has TRBV27 and TRBJ1-4; TRBD1 agrees at 7 bases. The germline CDR1 and CDR2 sequences are MNHEY and SMNVEV (reference sequence). Trimming removed 5 bases from V and 8 bases from J; junction bases left unmatched: 11. The CDR3 totals 15 residues. DNA for the CDR3: TGTGCCAGCAGTCCCCGGTCGGGGGACAGCGAAAAACTGTTTTTT. Protein sequence: CASSPRSGDSEKLFF.

In nucleotides, the CDR3 is TGTGCCAGCAGGGGCTCCCAAGGAGGTGAAAAACTGTTTTTT. It encodes CASRGSQGGEKLFF. The rearrangement joins TRBV6-1 to TRBJ1-4, with unresolved D. The germline gives CDR1 MNHNS, CDR2 SASEGT. Trimming shortened V by 6 bases and J by 7 bases, and 15 bases separated the two germline ends. The CDR3 totals 14 residues.

This chain uses TRBV5-1 with TRBJ2-1; 7 bases map to TRBD2. The CDR3 is 17 amino acids. With V trimmed by 2 bases and J by 0 bases, 8 bases remained unmatched. The V gene's germline CDR1 is SGHRS and CDR2 YFSETQ. CDR3 residues: CASSFPLASGSYNEQFF. As DNA, the CDR3 is TGCGCCAGCAGCTTCCCACTGGCTAGCGGCTCCTACAATGAGCAGTTCTTC.

V and J are TRBV28 and TRBJ2-7; TRBD1 is a possible D gene (6 bases). V lost 8 bases, J lost 3 bases, and 14 bases lay in between. Germline V CDR1 and CDR2: MDHEN, SYDVKM. The CDR3 runs to 13 residues. The CDR3 nucleotides read TGTGCCAGCGCGTCAGGGGCCGGCTACGAGCAGTACTTC. Amino acids: CASASGAGYEQYF. Full variable domain (rest looked up from reference TRBV28 and TRBJ2-7): DVKVTQSSRYLVKRTGEKVFLECVQDMDHENMFWYRQDPGLGLRLIYFSYDVKMKEKGDIPEGYSVSREKKERFSLILESASTNQTSMYLCASASGAGYEQYFGPGTRLTVT.

The chain combines TRBV4-1 with TRBJ2-3; D is undetermined. V lost 4 bases, J lost 10 bases, and 21 bases lay in between. In germline, CDR1 is MGHRA, CDR2 YSYEKL. The CDR3 extends over 15 amino acids. The CDR3: CASSLKLSDTPAQYF. For the CDR3, the DNA is TGCGCCAGCAGCCTTAAGCTTTCAGACACGCCGGCGCAGTATTTT.